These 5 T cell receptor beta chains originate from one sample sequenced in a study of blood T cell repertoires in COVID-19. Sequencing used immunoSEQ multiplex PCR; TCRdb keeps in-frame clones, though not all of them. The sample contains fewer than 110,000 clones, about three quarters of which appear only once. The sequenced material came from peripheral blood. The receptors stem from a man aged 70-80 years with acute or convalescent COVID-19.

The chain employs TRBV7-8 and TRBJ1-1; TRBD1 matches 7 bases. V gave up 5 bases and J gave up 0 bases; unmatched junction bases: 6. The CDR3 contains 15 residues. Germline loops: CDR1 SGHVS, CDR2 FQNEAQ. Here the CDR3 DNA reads TGTGCCAGCAGCCAACGGACAGGCCTGAACACTGAAGCTTTCTTT. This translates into CASSQRTGLNTEAFF.

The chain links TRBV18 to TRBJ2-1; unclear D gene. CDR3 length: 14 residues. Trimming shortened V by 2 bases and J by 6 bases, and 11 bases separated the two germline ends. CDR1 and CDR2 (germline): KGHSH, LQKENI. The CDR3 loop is CASSPFGSSNEQFF. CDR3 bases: TGTGCCAGCTCACCATTTGGCAGTTCCAATGAGCAGTTCTTC. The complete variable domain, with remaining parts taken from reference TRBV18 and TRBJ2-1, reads NAGVMQNPRHLVRRRGQEARLRCSPMKGHSHVYWYRQLPEEGLKFMVYLQKENIIDESGMPKERFSAEFPKEGPSILRIQQVVRGDSAAYFCASSPFGSSNEQFFGPGTRLTVL.

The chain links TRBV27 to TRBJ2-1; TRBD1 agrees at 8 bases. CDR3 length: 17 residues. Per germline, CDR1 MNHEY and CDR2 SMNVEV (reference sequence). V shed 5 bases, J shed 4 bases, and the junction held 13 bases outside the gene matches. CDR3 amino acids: CASSHIPGTGHYNEQFF. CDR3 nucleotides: TGTGCCAGCAGTCACATCCCCGGGACAGGACATTACAATGAGCAGTTCTTC.

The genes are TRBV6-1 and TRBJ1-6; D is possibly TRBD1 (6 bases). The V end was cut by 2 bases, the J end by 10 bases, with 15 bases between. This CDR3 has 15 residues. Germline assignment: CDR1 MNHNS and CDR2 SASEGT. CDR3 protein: CASSEQGWESSPLHF. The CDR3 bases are TGTGCCAGCAGTGAACAGGGGTGGGAAAGCTCACCCCTCCACTTT.

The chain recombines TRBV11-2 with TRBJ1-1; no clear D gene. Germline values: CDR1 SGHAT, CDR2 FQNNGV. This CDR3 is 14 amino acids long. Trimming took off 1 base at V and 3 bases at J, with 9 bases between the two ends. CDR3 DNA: TGTGCCAGCAGCTTAGTGTTGCGTGACACTGAAGCTTTCTTT. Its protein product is CASSLVLRDTEAFF.